The subject of this entry is one TCR beta chain. This entry belongs to a study of blood T cell repertoires in COVID-19. Study overall: Spain, Italy and the United States supplied samples that represented acute and convalescent COVID-19. The analysed material was cDNA or gDNA that came from T cells, B-cell-depleted T cells, or PBMCs.

Between the trimmed V and J ends, which lost 1 base and 5 bases, there was a span of 12 bases. There are 15 residues in the CDR3. CDR1 and CDR2 from the germline V gene are SGHTA and FQGNSA. Study processing details: Reference gene primers were amplified, and this amplification served to estimate nucleated cell counts. Method: immunoSEQ multiplex PCR; TCRdb's copy keeps in-frame clones and lacks some. The DNA gave D and trimming, while V, J and clone size come from that table. The profile shows 50,000 to 70,000 clones, 90% of them singletons. The specimen sequenced was peripheral blood. The genes are TRBV7-2 and TRBJ2-1; D may be TRBD2 (7 bases). This clonotype was obtained from a woman over 75 with active COVID-19. CDR3 loop: CASSLGRGGHNEQFF. The CDR3 DNA follows: TGTGCCAGCAGCTTAGGAAGGGGGGGCCACAATGAGCAGTTCTTC.